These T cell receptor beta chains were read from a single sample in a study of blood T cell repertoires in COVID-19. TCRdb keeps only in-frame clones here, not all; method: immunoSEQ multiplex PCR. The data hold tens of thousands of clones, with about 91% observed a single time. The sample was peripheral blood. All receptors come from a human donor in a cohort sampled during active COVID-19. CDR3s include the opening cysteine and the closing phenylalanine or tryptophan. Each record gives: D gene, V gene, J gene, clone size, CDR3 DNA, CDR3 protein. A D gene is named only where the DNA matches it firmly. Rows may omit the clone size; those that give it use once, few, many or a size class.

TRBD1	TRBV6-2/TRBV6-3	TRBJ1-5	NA	TGTGCCAGCAGTAAGACAGGGGTGAGCAATCAGCCCCAGCATTTT	CASSKTGVSNQPQHF
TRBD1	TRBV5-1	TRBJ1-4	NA	TGCGCCAGCAGCTACCGACAGGGTCCCATTCTGGCAACTAATGAAAAACTGTTTTTT	CASSYRQGPILATNEKLFF
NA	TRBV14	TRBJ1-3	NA	TGTGCCAGCAGCCTACTTACAGGGATCTCTGGAAACACCATATATTTT	CASSLLTGISGNTIYF
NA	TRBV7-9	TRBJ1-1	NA	TGTGCCAGCGTGGCACAGGATTTGAACACTGAAGCTTTCTTT	CASVAQDLNTEAFF
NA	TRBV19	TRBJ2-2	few	TGTGCCAGTATCCCAACAGGGAACACCGGGGAGCTGTTTTTT	CASIPTGNTGELFF
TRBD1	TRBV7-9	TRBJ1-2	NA	TGTGCCAGCAATCAGGGGACAGCTAACTATGGCTACACCTTC	CASNQGTANYGYTF
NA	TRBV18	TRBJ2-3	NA	TGTGCCAGCTCACCCCAGACTATTGATACGCAGTATTTT	CASSPQTIDTQYF
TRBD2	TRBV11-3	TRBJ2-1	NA	TGTGCCAGCAGCTCCGGACTAGCGGGTTCCTACAATGAGCAGTTCTTC	CASSSGLAGSYNEQFF
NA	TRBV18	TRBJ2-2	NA	TGTGCCAGCTCACCACAGGTTACAGTGAACACCGGGGAGCTGTTTTTT	CASSPQVTVNTGELFF
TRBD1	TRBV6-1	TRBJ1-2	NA	TGTGCCAGCAGTGATCCGGGACAGGGGGCACAGGAGATTGGCTACACCTTC	CASSDPGQGAQEIGYTF
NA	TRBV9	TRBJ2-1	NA	TGTGCCAGCAGCGGCCTATATGAGCAGTTCTTC	CASSGLYEQFF
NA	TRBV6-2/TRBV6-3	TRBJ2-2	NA	TGTGCCAGCAGCTCTCCTCTTCGAGCGGACCTTAACACCGGGGAGCTGTTTTTT	CASSSPLRADLNTGELFF
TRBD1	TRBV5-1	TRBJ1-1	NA	TGCGCCAGCAGCACAGGGACAGGGGGTAGGAAAGCTTTCTTT	CASSTGTGGRKAFF
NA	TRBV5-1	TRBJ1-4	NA	TGCGCCAGCAGCCGACAGGATGCAACTAATGAAAAACTGTTTTTT	CASSRQDATNEKLFF
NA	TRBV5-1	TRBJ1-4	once	TGCGCCAGCAGCTTGGACAGGGAGGGAAATGAAAAACTGTTTTTT	CASSLDREGNEKLFF
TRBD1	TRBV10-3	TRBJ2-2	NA	TGTGCCATCAGTGTTGGGACAGGGGACACCGGGGAGCTGTTTTTT	CAISVGTGDTGELFF
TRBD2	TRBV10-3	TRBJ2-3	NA	TGTGCCATCAGTGAGTCTAGCGGGAGGGATACGCAGTATTTT	CAISESSGRDTQYF
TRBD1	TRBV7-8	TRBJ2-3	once	TGTGCCAGCAACCCTACCGGGACAGGGGGCTTGAGTACGCAGTATTTT	CASNPTGTGGLSTQYF
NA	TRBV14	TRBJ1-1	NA	TGTGCCAGCAGCCAACGACTCACCAGGGGCACTGAAGCTTTCTTT	CASSQRLTRGTEAFF
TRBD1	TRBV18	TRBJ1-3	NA	TGTGCCAGCTCACGCGTACTGGGACAGAACACAAACACCATATATTTT	CASSRVLGQNTNTIYF
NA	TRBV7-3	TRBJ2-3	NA	TGTGCCAGCAGCTTAACGTCTATCTCCACAGATACGCAGTATTTT	CASSLTSISTDTQYF
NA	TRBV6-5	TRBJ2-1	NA	TGTGCCAGCAATCGAGGGGGCTCCTACAATGAGCAGTTCTTC	CASNRGGSYNEQFF
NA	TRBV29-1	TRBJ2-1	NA	TGCAGCGTTCGGCCCGGGTTGGGGGCTAACAATGAGCAGTTCTTC	CSVRPGLGANNEQFF
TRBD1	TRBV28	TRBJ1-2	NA	TGTGCCAGCAGTTCCCAGGACAGGGGCTATGGCTACACCTTC	CASSSQDRGYGYTF
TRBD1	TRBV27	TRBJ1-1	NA	TGTGCCGCCCTCGGGACAGGGGGGGGCACTGAAGCTTTCTTT	CAALGTGGGTEAFF
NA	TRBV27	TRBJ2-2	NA	TGTGCCAGCAGTTTAGAGCGGTGGACCGGGGAGCTGTTTTTT	CASSLERWTGELFF
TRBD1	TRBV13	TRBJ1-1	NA	TGTGCCAGCAGCTTAGCCCTGGACAGGGCGAACACTGAAGCTTTCTTT	CASSLALDRANTEAFF
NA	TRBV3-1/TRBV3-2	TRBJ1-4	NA	TGTGCCAGCAGCCAGTCAAATGAAAAACTGTTTTTT	CASSQSNEKLFF
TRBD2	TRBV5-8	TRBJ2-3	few	TGTGCCAGCAGCTCCCGGGGGGGGACGCAGTATTTT	CASSSRGGTQYF
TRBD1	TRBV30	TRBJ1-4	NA	TGTGCCTGGAGTGCGGGACAGGGGGCAGGAAAACTGTTTTTT	CAWSAGQGAGKLFF
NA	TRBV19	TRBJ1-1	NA	TGTGCCAGTAGTAGTTATCTGAACACTGAAGCTTTCTTT	CASSSYLNTEAFF
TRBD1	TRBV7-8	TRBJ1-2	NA	TGTGCCAGCAGCTTCGGACAGGGGAGCCTATATGGCTACACCTTC	CASSFGQGSLYGYTF
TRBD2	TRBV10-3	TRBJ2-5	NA	TGTGCCATCAGTGAGGGAGGGAGGGTACAAGAGACCCAGTACTTC	CAISEGGRVQETQYF
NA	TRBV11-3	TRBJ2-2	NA	TGTGCCAGCAGCCCTCCCCGCCCCGGGGCCGGGGAGCTGTTTTTT	CASSPPRPGAGELFF
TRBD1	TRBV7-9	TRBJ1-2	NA	TGTGCCAGCCGCGGGGAAGTACAGGGGGCCGGCTATGGCTACACCTTC	CASRGEVQGAGYGYTF
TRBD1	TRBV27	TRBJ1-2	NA	TGTGCCAGCAGTTTAACGGCAGGGGGTAATGGCTACACCTTC	CASSLTAGGNGYTF
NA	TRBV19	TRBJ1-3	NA	TGTGCCAGTAAACACTCTGGAAACACCATATATTTT	CASKHSGNTIYF
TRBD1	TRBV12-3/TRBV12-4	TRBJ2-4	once	TGTGCCAGCAGCCAGGGGGCTTGGAACATTCAGTACTTC	CASSQGAWNIQYF
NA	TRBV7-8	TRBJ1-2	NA	TGTGCCAGCAGCTCCGACAGTAACTATGGCTACACCTTC	CASSSDSNYGYTF
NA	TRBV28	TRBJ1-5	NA	TGTGCCAGCAGTTTACAGGATCGAGCAAATCAGCCCCAGCATTTT	CASSLQDRANQPQHF
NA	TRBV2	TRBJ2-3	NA	TGTGCCAGCAGTCTGGACTTGTTCACAGATACGCAGTATTTT	CASSLDLFTDTQYF
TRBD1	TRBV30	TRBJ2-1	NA	TGTGCCTGGACGGGACAGGTCCGCTCCTACAATGAGCAGTTCTTC	CAWTGQVRSYNEQFF
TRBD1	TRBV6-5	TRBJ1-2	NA	TGTGCCAGCAGCCCCGACAGGGTGTACGGCTACACCTTC	CASSPDRVYGYTF
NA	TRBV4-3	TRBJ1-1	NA	TGCGCCAGCAGCCAAGGTGACAGATCGAACACTGAAGCTTTCTTT	CASSQGDRSNTEAFF
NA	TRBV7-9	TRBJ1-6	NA	TGTGCCAGCAGCTTATCAGGGGCCAATTCACCCCTCCACTTT	CASSLSGANSPLHF